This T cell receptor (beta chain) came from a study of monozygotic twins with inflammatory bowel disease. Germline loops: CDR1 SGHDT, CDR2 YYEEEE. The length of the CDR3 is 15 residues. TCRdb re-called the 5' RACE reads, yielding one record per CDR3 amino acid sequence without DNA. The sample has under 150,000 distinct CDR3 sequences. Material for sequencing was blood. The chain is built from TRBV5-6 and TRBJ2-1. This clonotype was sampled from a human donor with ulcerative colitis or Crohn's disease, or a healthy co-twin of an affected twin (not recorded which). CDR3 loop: CASSRRGFTYNEQFF. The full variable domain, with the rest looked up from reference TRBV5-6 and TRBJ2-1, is DAGVTQSPTHLIKTRGQQVTLRCSPKSGHDTVSWYQQALGQGPQFIFQYYEEEERQRGNFPDRFSGHQFPNYSSELNVNALLLGDSALYLCASSRRGFTYNEQFFGPGTRLTVL.